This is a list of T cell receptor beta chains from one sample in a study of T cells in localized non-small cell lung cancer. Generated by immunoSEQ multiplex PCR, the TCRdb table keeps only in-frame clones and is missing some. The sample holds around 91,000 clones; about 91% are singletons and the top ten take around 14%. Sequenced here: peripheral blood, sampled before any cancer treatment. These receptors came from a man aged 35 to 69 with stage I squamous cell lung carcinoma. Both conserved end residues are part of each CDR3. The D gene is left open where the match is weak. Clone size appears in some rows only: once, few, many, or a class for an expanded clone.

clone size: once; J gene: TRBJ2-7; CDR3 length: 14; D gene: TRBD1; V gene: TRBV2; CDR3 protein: CASSEDRGSHEQYF; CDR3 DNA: TGTGCCAGCAGTGAGGACAGGGGATCCCACGAGCAGTACTTC
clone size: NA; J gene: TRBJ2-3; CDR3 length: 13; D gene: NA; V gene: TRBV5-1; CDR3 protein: CASSFDPADTQYF; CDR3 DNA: TGCGCCAGCAGCTTCGATCCGGCGGATACGCAGTATTTT
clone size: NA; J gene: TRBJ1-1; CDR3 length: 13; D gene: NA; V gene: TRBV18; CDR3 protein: CASSPEGGTEAFF; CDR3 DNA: TGTGCCAGCTCACCAGAGGGGGGCACTGAAGCTTTCTTT
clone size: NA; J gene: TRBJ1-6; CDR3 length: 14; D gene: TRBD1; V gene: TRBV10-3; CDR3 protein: CAISRRQGNSPLHF; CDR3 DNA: TGTGCCATCAGCCGTAGACAGGGAAATTCACCCCTCCACTTT
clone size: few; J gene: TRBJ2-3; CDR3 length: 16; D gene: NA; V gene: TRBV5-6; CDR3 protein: CASSEFGVGDTDTQYF; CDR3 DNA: TGTGCCAGCAGCGAATTTGGGGTGGGGGACACAGATACGCAGTATTTT
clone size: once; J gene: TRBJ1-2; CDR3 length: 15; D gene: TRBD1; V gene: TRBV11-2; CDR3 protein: CASSPRQGPSGGYTF; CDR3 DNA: TGTGCCAGCAGCCCCAGACAGGGCCCTAGCGGAGGCTACACCTTC
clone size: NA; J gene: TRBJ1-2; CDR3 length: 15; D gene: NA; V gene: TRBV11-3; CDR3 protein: CASSLERGRSYGYTF; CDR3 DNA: TGTGCCAGCAGCTTAGAAAGGGGCAGGAGCTATGGCTACACCTTC
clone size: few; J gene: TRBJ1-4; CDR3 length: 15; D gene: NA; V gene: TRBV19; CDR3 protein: CASSTTGRTNEKLFF; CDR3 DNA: TGTGCCAGTAGTACGACGGGACGGACAAATGAAAAACTGTTTTTT
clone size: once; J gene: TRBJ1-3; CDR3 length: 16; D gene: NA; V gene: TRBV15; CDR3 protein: CATSRDRQLSGNTIYF; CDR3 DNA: TGTGCCACCAGCAGAGATCGACAGCTCTCTGGAAACACCATATATTTT
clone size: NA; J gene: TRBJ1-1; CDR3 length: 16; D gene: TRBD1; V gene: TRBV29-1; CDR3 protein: CSAAGTGYSMNTEAFF; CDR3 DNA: TGCAGCGCCGCCGGGACAGGCTATTCCATGAACACTGAAGCTTTCTTT
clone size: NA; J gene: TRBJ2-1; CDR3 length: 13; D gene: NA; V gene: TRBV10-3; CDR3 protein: CAISESGGLEQFF; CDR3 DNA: TGTGCCATCAGTGAGTCAGGGGGACTTGAGCAGTTCTTC
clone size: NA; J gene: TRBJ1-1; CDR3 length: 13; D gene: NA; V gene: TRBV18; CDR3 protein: CASSLRTDTEAFF; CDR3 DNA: TGTGCCAGCTCACTGAGGACAGACACTGAAGCTTTCTTT
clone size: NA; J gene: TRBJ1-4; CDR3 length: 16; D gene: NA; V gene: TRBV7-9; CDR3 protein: CASSLSSAGRNEKLFF; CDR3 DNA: TGTGCCAGCAGCTTAAGCTCGGCGGGTCGTAATGAAAAACTGTTTTTT
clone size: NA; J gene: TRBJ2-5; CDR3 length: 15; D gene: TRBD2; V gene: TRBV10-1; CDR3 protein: CASSERAGGQETQYF; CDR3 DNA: TGCGCCAGCAGTGAGCGAGCGGGGGGCCAAGAGACCCAGTACTTC
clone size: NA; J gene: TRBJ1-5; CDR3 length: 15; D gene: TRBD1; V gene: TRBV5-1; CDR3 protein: CASSRTGGGNQPQHF; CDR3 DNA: TGCGCCAGCAGCCGTACAGGGGGGGGCAATCAGCCCCAGCATTTT
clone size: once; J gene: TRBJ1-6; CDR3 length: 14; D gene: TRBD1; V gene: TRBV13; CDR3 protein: CASSLVGQASPLHF; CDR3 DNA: TGTGCCAGCAGCTTAGTGGGACAGGCTTCACCCCTCCACTTT
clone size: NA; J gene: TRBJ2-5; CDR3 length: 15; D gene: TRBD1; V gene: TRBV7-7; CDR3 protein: CASSLGTGGRETQYF; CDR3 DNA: TGTGCCAGCAGCTTAGGGACAGGGGGACGAGAGACCCAGTACTTC
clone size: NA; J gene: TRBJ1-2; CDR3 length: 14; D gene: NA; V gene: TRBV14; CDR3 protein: CASSRTQGHFGYTF; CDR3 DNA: TGTGCCAGCAGCCGTACACAGGGTCACTTTGGCTACACCTTC
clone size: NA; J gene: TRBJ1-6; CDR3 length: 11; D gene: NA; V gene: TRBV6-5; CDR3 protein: CASSLTGLLHF; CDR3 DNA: TGTGCCAGCAGCCTGACAGGACTTCTCCACTTT
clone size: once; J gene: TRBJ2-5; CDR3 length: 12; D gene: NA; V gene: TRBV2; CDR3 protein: CAGGTNIQTQYF; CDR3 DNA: TGTGCCGGCGGAACCAACATTCAGACCCAGTACTTC
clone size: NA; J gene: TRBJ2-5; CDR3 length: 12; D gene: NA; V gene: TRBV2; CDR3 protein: CASKAGQETQYF; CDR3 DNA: TGTGCCAGTAAGGCAGGGCAAGAGACCCAGTACTTC
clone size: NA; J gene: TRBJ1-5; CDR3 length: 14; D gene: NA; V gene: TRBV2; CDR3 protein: CASSGTDVGGSQHF; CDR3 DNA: TGTGCCAGCAGTGGGACAGACGTAGGTGGGTCCCAGCATTTT
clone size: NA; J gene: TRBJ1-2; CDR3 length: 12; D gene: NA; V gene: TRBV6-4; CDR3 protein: CASSDRGYGYTF; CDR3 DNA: TGTGCCAGCAGTGACAGGGGCTATGGCTACACCTTC
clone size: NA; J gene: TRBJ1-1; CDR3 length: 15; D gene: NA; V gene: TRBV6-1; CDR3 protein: CASSDRGRGNTEAFF; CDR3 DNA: TGTGCCAGCAGTGACAGGGGACGGGGGAACACTGAAGCTTTCTTT
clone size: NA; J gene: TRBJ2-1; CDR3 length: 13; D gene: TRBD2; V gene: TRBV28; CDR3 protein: CASRGTTPNEQFF; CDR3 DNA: TGTGCCAGCCGCGGGACTACCCCCAATGAGCAGTTCTTC
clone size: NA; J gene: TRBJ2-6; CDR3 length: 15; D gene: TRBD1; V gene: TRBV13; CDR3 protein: CASSPGGSGANVLTF; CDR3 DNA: TGTGCCAGCAGCCCAGGGGGTTCTGGGGCCAACGTCCTGACTTTC
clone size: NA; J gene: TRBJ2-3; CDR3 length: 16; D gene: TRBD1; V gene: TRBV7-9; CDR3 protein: CASSLQGTGSTDTQYF; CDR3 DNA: TGTGCCAGCAGCTTACAGGGGACAGGGAGCACAGATACGCAGTATTTT
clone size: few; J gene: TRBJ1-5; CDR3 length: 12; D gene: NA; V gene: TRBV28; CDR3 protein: CASRLKGQPQHF; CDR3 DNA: TGTGCCAGCAGACTTAAAGGTCAGCCCCAGCATTTT
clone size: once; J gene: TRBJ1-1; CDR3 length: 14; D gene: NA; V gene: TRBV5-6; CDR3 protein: CASTLMGRNTEAFF; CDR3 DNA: TGTGCCAGCACCCTTATGGGGCGTAACACTGAAGCTTTCTTT
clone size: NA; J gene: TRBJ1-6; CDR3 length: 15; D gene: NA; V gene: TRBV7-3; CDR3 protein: CASSFGGPQNSPLHF; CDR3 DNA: TGTGCCAGCAGCTTTGGGGGGCCGCAAAATTCACCCCTCCACTTT
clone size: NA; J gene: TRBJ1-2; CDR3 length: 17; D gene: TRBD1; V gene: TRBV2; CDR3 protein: CASSFYTGGLATYGYTF; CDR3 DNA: TGTGCCAGCAGTTTCTATACAGGGGGCCTAGCTACCTATGGCTACACCTTC
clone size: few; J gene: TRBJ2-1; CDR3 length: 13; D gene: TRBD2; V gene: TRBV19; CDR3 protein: CASILAGGNEQFF; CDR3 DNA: TGTGCCAGTATACTAGCGGGTGGTAATGAGCAGTTCTTC
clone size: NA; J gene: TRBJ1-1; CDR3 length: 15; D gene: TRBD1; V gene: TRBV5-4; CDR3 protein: CASSLAQGAGTEAFF; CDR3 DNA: TGTGCCAGCAGCTTGGCCCAGGGGGCGGGTACTGAAGCTTTCTTT